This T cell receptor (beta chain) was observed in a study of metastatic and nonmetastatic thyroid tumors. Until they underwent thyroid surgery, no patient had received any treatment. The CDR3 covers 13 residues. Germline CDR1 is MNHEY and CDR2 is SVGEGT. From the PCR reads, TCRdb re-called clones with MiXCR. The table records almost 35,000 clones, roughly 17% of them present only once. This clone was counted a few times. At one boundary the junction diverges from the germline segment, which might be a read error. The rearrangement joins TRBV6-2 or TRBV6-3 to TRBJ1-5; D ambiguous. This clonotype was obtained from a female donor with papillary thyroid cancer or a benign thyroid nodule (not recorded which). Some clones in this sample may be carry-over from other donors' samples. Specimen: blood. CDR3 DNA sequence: TGTGCCAGCAGTTACTCGATGTTCAAGCCCCAGCATTTC. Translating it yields CASSYSMFKPQHF.